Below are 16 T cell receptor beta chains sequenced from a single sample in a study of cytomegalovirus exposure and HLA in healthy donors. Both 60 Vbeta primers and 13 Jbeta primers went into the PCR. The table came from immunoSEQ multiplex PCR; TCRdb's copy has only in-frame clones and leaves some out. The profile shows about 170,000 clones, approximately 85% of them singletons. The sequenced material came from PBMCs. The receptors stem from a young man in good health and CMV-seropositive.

In DNA, the CDR3 is TGTGCCAGCAGCCAAGCAGGACAGGGCTATGAGCAGTTCTTC. This translates into CASSQAGQGYEQFF. This chain joins TRBV14 and TRBJ2-1; TRBD1 agrees at 8 bases. J was trimmed by 8 bases and V by 1 base; bases with no gene match: 4. Per the germline V gene, CDR1 is SGHDN and CDR2 is FVKESK. This CDR3 is 14 amino acids long.

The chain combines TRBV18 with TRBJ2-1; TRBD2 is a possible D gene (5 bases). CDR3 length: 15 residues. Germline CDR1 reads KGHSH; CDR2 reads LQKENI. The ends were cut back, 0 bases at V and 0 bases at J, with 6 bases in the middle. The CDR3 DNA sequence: TGTGCCAGCTCACCACCAGGGAGCTCCTACAATGAGCAGTTCTTC. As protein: CASSPPGSSYNEQFF.

CDR3 region: CASTPRGFQETQYF. CDR3 DNA: TGTGCCAGCACCCCCCGGGGGTTCCAAGAGACCCAGTACTTC. The genes are TRBV27 and TRBJ2-5; a possible D gene is TRBD2 (6 bases). The CDR3 runs 14 residues. Trimming removed 7 bases at V and 1 base at J, with 13 bases between. Germline lookup yields CDR1 MNHEY and CDR2 SMNVEV (reference sequence).

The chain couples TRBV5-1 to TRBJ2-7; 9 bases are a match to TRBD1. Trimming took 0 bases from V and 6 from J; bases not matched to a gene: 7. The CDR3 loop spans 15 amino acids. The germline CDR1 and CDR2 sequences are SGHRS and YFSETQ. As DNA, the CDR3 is TGCGCCAGCAGCTTGGAGATACAGGGGGCTGTCGAGCAGTACTTC. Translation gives CASSLEIQGAVEQYF.

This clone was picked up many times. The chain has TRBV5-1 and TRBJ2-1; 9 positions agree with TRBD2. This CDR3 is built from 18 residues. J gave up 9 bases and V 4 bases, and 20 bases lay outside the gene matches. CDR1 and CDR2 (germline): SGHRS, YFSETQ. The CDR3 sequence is CASSPWTSDLRAMVEQFF. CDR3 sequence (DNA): TGCGCCAGCAGCCCCTGGACTAGCGACCTCCGTGCAATGGTTGAGCAGTTCTTC.

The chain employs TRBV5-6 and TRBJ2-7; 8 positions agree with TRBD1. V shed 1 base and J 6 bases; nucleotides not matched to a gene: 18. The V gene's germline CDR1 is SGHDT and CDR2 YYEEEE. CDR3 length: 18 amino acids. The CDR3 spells CASSLFQVVIGTGAEQYF. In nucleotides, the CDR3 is TGTGCCAGCAGCTTGTTTCAGGTAGTCATCGGGACAGGTGCCGAGCAGTACTTC.

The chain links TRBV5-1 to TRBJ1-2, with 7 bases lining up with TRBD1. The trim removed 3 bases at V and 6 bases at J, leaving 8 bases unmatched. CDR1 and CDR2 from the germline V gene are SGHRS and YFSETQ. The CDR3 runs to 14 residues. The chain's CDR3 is CASSSDRELDGYTF. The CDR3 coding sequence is TGCGCCAGCAGCTCCGACAGGGAATTAGATGGCTACACCTTC.

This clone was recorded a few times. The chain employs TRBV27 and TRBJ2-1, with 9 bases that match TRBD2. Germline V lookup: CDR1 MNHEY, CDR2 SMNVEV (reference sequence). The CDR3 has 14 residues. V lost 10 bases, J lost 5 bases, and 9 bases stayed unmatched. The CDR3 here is CATRRGGTNNEQFF. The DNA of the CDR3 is TGTGCCACTCGGCGGGGGGGGACTAACAATGAGCAGTTCTTC.

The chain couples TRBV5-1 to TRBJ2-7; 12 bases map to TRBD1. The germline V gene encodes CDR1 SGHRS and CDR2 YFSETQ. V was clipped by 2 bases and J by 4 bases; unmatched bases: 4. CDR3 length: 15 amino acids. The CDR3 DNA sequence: TGCGCCAGCAGCTTCGGGACAGGGGGCTCTTACGAGCAGTACGTC. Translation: CASSFGTGGSYEQYV.

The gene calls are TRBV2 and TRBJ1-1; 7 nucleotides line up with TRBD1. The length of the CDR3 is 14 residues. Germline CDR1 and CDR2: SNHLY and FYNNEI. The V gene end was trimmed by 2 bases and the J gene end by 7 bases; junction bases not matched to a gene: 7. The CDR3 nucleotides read TGTGCCAGCAGTGAACTCGGGACAGAAGATGAAGCTTTCTTT. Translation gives CASSELGTEDEAFF.

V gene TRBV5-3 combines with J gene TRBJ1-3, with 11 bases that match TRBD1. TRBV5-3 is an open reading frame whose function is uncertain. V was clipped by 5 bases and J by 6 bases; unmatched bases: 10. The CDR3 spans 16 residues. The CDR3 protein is CARSPPGQGAVNTIYF. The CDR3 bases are TGTGCCAGAAGTCCACCTGGACAGGGGGCTGTAAACACCATATATTTT.

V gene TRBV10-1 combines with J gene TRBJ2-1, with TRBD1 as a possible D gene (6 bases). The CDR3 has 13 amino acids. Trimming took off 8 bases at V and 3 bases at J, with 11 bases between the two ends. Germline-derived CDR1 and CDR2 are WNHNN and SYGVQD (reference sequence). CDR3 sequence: CASSTGGYNEQFF. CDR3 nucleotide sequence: TGCGCCAGCTCGACAGGTGGCTACAATGAGCAGTTCTTC.

The CDR3 loop reads CASSLGLLNNYGYTF. CDR3 bases: TGCGCCAGCAGCCTCGGACTATTAAACAACTATGGCTACACCTTC. V gene TRBV5-1 combines with J gene TRBJ1-2; D is undetermined. The CDR3 is made up of 15 amino acids. The germline CDR1 and CDR2 sequences are SGHRS and YFSETQ. The V end was cut by 4 bases, the J end by 2 bases, with 15 bases between.

CDR3 region: CASSTDTYSNQPQHF. As DNA, the CDR3 is TGTGCCAGTAGTACGGACACGTATAGCAATCAGCCCCAGCATTTT. V usage is TRBV19 and J usage is TRBJ1-5; D is possibly TRBD1 (5 bases). The CDR3 loop spans 15 amino acids. The V end was cut by 4 bases, the J end by 0 bases, with 10 bases between. Germline V CDR1 and CDR2: LNHDA, SQIVND (reference sequence).

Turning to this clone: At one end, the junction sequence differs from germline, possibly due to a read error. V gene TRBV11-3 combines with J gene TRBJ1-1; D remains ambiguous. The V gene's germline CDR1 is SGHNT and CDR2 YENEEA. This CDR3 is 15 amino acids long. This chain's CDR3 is CASSLDRVSNTEAFF. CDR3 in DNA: TGTGCCAGCAGCCTAGACCGGGTCTCGAACACTGAAGCTTTCTTT.

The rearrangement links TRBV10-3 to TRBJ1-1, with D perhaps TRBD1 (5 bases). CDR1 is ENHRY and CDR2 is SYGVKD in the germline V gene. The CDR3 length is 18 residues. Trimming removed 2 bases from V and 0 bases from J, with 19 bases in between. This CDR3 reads CAISEAGDGALLNTEAFF. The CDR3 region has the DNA TGTGCCATCAGTGAGGCGGGGGACGGCGCTTTACTGAACACTGAAGCTTTCTTT.